A selection of T cell receptor beta chains follows, all from one sample in a study of shared clonotypes between healthy human individuals. Profiled with immunoSEQ multiplex PCR; TCRdb holds only in-frame clones, not every one. The sample consists of about 2 million clones, roughly 95% of them appearing once. Specimen: naive CD4+ T cells sorted from blood. These receptors were collected from a man younger than 30 in good health. The CDR3 runs from the conserved cysteine through the conserved F or W. The D gene is left open where the match is weak. The size of a clone is reported for some rows only, either as once, few or many, or as a class for expanded clones.

v_call	d_call	clone_size	j_call	cdr3_aa	cdr3_nt
TRBV9	TRBD1	NA	TRBJ2-7	CASSAGTGTYEQYF	TGTGCCAGCAGCGCGGGGACAGGTACCTACGAGCAGTACTTC
TRBV14	TRBD2	NA	TRBJ2-1	CASSPGLAGGTQFF	TGTGCCAGCAGCCCAGGACTAGCGGGAGGGACGCAGTTCTTC
TRBV27	NA	NA	TRBJ2-5	CASSWLQTGTQYF	TGTGCCAGCAGTTGGCTTCAAACGGGGACCCAGTACTTC
TRBV13	TRBD2	NA	TRBJ2-3	CASSFASGRTTDTQYF	TGTGCCAGCAGCTTCGCCAGCGGGAGAACGACAGATACGCAGTATTTT
TRBV2	NA	NA	TRBJ1-2	CASSVFQESYGYTF	TGTGCCAGCAGTGTGTTTCAGGAGAGCTATGGCTACACCTTC
TRBV9	NA	once	TRBJ1-4	CASSRAPIATNEKLFF	TGTGCCAGCAGCCGGGCCCCAATCGCAACTAATGAAAAACTGTTTTTT
TRBV5-1	NA	NA	TRBJ1-5	CASSLGSNQPQHF	TGCGCCAGCAGCTTGGGCTCAAATCAGCCCCAGCATTTT
TRBV2	NA	NA	TRBJ2-1	CASSVDFSSYNEQFF	TGTGCCAGCAGTGTGGACTTCAGCTCCTACAATGAGCAGTTCTTC
TRBV6-6	TRBD2	NA	TRBJ2-7	CASSHSGGNYYEQYF	TGTGCCAGCAGCCATAGCGGGGGGAACTACTACGAGCAGTACTTC
TRBV7-9	NA	NA	TRBJ2-7	CASSPTPDRSQAYEQYF	TGTGCCAGCAGCCCTACCCCAGACAGGTCCCAAGCCTACGAGCAGTACTTC